The T cell receptor (beta chain) under discussion was sequenced for a study of CD8+CD57+ T cells in acquired aplastic anemia. Template material for TCR beta VDJ and CDR3 profiling consisted of genomic DNA. In TCRdb, the reads were re-called with MiXCR into one record per CDR3 protein. The sample shows under 350,000 distinct CDR3 sequences, approximately 58% of them seen only once. After removal of 7 bases from V and 0 bases from J, the junction contained 6 bases not matched to a gene. The CDR3 is made up of 15 amino acids. Germline CDR1 and CDR2: DFQATT and SNEGSKA (reference sequence). The sequenced patients had an expansion of CD8+CD57+ cells seen by flow cytometry. Untreated patients provided the blood samples, with no therapy given before sampling.

The source is a human donor with aplastic anemia. The chain carries TRBV20-1 and TRBJ1-5; 10 bases agree with TRBD1. Sequencing used sorted CD4+, CD8+, or CD8+CD57+ T cells (not recorded which) from PBMCs. The CDR3 DNA reads TGCAGTGTCCGGACAGGGGGAAGTAGCAATCAGCCCCAGCATTTT. Translated, it gives CSVRTGGSSNQPQHF.